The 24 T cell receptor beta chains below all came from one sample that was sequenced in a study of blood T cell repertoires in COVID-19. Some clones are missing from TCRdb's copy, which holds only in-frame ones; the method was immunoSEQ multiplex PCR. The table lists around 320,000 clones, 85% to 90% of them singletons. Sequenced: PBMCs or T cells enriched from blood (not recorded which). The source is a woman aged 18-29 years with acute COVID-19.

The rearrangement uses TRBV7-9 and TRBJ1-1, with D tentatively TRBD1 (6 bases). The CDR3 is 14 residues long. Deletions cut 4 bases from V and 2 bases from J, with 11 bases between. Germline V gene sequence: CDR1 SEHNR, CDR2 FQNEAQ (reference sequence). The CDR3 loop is CASSSTGKNTEAFF. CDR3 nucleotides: TGTGCCAGCAGCTCAACAGGGAAAAACACTGAAGCTTTCTTT.

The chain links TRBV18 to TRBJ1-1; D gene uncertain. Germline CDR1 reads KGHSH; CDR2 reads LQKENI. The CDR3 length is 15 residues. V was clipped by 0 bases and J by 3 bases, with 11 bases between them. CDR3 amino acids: CASSPPNRKDTEAFF. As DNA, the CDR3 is TGTGCCAGCTCACCACCGAACAGAAAGGACACTGAAGCTTTCTTT.

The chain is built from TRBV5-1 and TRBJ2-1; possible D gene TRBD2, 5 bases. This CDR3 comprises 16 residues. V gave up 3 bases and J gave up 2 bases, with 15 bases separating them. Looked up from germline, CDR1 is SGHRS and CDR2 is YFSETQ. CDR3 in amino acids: CASSSSSGYPYNEQFF. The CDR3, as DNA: TGCGCCAGCAGCTCCTCAAGCGGTTATCCCTACAATGAGCAGTTCTTC.

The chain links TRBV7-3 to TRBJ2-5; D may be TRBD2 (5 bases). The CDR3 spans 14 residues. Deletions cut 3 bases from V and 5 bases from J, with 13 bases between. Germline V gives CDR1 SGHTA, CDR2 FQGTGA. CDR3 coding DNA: TGTGCCAGCAGCTTCCCCGGGGTGGGGGAGACCCAGTACTTC. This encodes CASSFPGVGETQYF.

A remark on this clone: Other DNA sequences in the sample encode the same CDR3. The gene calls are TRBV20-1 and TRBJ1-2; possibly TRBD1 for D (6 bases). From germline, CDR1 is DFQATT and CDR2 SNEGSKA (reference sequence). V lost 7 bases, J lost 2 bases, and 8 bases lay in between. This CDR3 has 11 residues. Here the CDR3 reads CSVGGNYGYTF. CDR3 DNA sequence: TGCAGTGTAGGGGGAAACTATGGCTACACCTTC.

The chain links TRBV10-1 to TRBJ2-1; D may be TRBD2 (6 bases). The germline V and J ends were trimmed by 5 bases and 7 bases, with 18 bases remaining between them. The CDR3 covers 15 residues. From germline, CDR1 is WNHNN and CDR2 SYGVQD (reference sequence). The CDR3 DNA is TGCGCCAGCAGTTTAGTCGGAGGGATAGGAAATGAGCAGTTCTTC. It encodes CASSLVGGIGNEQFF.

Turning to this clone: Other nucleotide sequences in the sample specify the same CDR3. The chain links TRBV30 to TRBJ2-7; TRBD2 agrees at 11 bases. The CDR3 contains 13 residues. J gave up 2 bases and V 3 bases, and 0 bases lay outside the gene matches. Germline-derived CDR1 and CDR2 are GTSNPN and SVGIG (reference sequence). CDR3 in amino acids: CAWRTSGTYEQYF. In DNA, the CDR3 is TGTGCCTGGAGGACTAGCGGGACCTACGAGCAGTACTTC.

The CDR3 region is CASSSPLRLAGVEDEQYF. The DNA of the CDR3 is TGTGCCAGCAGTTCCCCGCTAAGACTAGCGGGAGTTGAAGACGAGCAGTACTTC. The rearrangement joins TRBV6-2 or TRBV6-3 to TRBJ2-7; 12 bases align to TRBD2. This CDR3 is built from 18 residues. CDR1 is MNHEY, CDR2 SVGEGT, per germline. With V trimmed by 4 bases and J by 5 bases, 15 bases remained unmatched.

The CDR3 DNA follows: TGTGCCAGCAGTTTGGACACCGGGACAGACGAAAAACTGTTTTTT. This translates into CASSLDTGTDEKLFF. The chain couples TRBV28 to TRBJ1-4; TRBD1 matches at 7 bases. The CDR3 has 15 amino acids. Trimming took 3 bases from V and 8 from J; bases not matched to a gene: 9. Germline V gene data show CDR1 as MDHEN and CDR2 as SYDVKM.

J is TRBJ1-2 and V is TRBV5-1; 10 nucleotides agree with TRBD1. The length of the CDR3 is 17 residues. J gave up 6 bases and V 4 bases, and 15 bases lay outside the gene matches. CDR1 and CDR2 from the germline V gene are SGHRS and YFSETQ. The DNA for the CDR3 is TGCGCCAGCAGCCCGGCCCCAATCGGACAGGGGGTAAATGGCTACACCTTC. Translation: CASSPAPIGQGVNGYTF.

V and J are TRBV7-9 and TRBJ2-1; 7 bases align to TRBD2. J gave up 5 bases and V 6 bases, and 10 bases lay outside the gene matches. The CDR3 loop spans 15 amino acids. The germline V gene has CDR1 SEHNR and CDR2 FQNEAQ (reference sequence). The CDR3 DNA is TGTGCCAGCAGACCCTGGACTAGTCTAGACAATGAGCAGTTCTTC. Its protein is CASRPWTSLDNEQFF.

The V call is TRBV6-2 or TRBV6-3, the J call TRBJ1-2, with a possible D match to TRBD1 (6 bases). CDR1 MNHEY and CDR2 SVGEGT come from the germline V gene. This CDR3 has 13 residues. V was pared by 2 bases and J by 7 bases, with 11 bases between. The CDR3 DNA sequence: TGTGCCAGCAGTTACGCGGGGGCGCTTGGCTACACCTTC. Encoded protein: CASSYAGALGYTF.

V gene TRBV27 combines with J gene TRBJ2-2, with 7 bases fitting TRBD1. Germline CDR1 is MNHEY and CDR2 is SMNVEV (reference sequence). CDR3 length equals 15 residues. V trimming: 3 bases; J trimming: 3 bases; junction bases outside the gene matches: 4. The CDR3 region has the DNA TGTGCCAGCAGTTTCACAGGGGTCGACACCGGGGAGCTGTTTTTT. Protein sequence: CASSFTGVDTGELFF.

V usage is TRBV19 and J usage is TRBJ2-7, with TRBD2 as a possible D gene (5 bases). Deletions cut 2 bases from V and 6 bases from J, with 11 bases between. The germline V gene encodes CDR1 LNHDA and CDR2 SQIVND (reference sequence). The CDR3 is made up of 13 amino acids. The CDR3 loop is CASSITSFSEQYF. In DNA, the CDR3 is TGTGCCAGTAGTATAACTAGTTTCTCCGAGCAGTACTTC. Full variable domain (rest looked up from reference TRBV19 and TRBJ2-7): DGGITQSPKYLFRKEGQNVTLSCEQNLNHDAMYWYRQDPGQGLRLIYYSQIVNDFQKGDIAEGYSVSREKKESFPLTVTSAQKNPTAFYLCASSITSFSEQYFGPGTRLTVT.

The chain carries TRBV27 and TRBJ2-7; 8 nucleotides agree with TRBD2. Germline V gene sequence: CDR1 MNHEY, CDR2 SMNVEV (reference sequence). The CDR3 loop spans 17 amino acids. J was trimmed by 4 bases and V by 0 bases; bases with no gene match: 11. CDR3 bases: TGTGCCAGCAGTTTATCGATAATGCGGGGGGATGAGTACGAGCAGTACTTC. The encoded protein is CASSLSIMRGDEYEQYF.

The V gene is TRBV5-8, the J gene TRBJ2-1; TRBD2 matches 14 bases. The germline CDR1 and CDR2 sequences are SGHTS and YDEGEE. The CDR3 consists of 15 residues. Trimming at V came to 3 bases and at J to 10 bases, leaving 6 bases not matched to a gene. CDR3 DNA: TGTGCCAGCAGCTCCGGGACTAGCGGGAGTGGGGAGCAGTTCTTC. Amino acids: CASSSGTSGSGEQFF. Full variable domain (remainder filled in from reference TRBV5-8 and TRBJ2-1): EAGVTQSPTHLIKTRGQQATLRCSPISGHTSVYWYQQALGLGLQFLLWYDEGEERNRGNFPPRFSGRQFPNYSSELNVNALELEDSALYLCASSSGTSGSGEQFFGPGTRLTVL.

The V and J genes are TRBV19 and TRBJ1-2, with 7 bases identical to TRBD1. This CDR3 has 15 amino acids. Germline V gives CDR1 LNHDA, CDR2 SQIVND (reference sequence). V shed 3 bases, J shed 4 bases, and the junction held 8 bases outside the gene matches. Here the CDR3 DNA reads TGTGCCAGTAGTATCGGCAGGGGGGACCTCTATGGCTACACCTTC. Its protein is CASSIGRGDLYGYTF.

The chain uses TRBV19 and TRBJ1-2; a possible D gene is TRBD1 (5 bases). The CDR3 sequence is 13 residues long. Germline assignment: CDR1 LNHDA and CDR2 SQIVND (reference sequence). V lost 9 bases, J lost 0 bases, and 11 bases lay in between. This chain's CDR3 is CARGGSSNYGYTF. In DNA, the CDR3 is TGTGCCAGGGGGGGGAGCTCTAACTATGGCTACACCTTC.

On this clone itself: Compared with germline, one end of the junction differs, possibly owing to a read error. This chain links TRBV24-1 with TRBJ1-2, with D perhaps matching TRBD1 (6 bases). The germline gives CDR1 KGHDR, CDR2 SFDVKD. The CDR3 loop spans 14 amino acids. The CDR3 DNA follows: TGTGCCACCAGTTCCAACGACAGGTTTGGAAAAGTTGCCTTC. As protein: CATSSNDRFGKVAF.

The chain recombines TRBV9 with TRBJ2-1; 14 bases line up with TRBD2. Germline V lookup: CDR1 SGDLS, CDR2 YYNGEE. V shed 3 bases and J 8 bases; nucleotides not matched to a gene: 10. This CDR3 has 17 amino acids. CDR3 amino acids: CASSAATSGRARDEQFF. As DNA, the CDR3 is TGTGCCAGCAGCGCCGCGACTAGCGGGAGGGCCCGGGATGAGCAGTTCTTC.

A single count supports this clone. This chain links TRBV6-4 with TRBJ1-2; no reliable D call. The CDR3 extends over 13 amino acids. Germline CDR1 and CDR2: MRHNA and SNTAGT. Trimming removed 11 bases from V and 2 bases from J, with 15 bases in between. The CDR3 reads CAASGISNYGYTF. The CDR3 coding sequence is TGTGCCGCAAGCGGGATCTCAAACTATGGCTACACCTTC.

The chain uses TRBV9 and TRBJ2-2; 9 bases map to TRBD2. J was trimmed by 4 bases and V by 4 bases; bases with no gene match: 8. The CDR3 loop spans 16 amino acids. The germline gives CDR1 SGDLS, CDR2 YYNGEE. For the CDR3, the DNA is TGTGCCAGCAGCAAACGGACTAGCGCGGGCACCGGGGAGCTGTTTTTT. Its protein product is CASSKRTSAGTGELFF.

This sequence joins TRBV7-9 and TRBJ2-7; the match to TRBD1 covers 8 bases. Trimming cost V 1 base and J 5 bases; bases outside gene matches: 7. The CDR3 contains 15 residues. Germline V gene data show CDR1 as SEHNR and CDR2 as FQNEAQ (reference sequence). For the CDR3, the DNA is TGTGCCAGCAGCTTAGAGGCAGGGGGCGAGGACGAGCAGTACTTC. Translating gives CASSLEAGGEDEQYF.

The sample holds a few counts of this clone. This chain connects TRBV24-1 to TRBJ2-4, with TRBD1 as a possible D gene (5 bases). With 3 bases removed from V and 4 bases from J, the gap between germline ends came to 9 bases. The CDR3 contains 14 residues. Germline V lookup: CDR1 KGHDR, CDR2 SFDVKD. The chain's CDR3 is CATSDGQGKNIQYF. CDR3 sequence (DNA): TGTGCCACCAGTGATGGGCAGGGTAAAAACATTCAGTACTTC.